A single sample gave rise to the 28 T cell receptor beta chains below, sequenced in a study of cytomegalovirus exposure and HLA in healthy donors. The PCR contained 60 Vbeta and 13 Jbeta primers. This table comes from immunoSEQ multiplex PCR, and its TCRdb copy is limited to in-frame clones, with some not included. The sample consists of 90,000 to 150,000 clones, roughly 82% of them appearing once. The specimen sequenced was PBMCs. The origin of the receptors is a human donor in good health.

The chain joins TRBV18 to TRBJ2-7, with 11 bases aligning to TRBD1. V shed 3 bases, J shed 6 bases, and the junction held 7 bases outside the gene matches. The CDR3 has 15 amino acids. Germline-derived CDR1 and CDR2 are KGHSH and LQKENI. Written as DNA, the CDR3 is TGTGCCAGCTCACCGGCCGGGACAGGGGGGCTCGAGCAGTACTTC. It translates to CASSPAGTGGLEQYF.

This rearrangement joins TRBV21-1 to TRBJ2-5; whether TRBD2, the table's D call, matches the DNA was not checked. TRBV21-1 is classified as a pseudogene. The CDR3 runs 13 residues. CDR3 loop: CASSNRVRETQYF. The CDR3 DNA follows: TGTGCCAGCAGCAATCGGGTAAGGGAGACCCAGTACTTC.

This clone was detected a few times. CDR3: CASSLGSGRGETQYF. DNA for the CDR3: TGTGCCAGCAGCCTAGGAAGCGGGAGAGGGGAGACCCAGTACTTC. The rearrangement links TRBV7-9 to TRBJ2-5, with 8 bases fitting TRBD2. CDR3 length: 15 residues. CDR1 is SEHNR and CDR2 is FQNEAQ in the germline V gene (reference sequence). The ends lost 5 bases at V and 5 bases at J; junction bases unmatched: 10.

V is TRBV6-5 and J is TRBJ2-5, with D possibly matching TRBD1 (7 bases). Germline CDR1 is MNHEY and CDR2 is SVGAGI. CDR3 length: 14 amino acids. Trimming pared 5 bases from V and 5 bases from J, leaving 15 bases between. This chain's CDR3 is CASSKLQGRETQYF. As DNA, the CDR3 is TGTGCCAGCAGTAAACTACAGGGGAGGGAGACCCAGTACTTC.

The J gene is TRBJ1-1, the V gene TRBV28; 9 positions match TRBD1. Looked up from germline, CDR1 is MDHEN and CDR2 is SYDVKM. The CDR3 consists of 14 residues. Losses at the gene ends were 3 bases for V and 7 bases for J; bases not matched to a gene: 6. CDR3 nucleotides: TGTGCCAGCAGTTTCGGACAGGGGACCGGTGAAGCTTTCTTT. Encoded protein: CASSFGQGTGEAFF.

The chain employs TRBV6-1 and TRBJ1-1; tentative D call: TRBD1 (6 bases). This CDR3 has 14 residues. Trimming stripped 0 bases from V and 7 bases from J, with 12 bases between. CDR1 and CDR2 from the germline V gene are MNHNS and SASEGT. The CDR3 DNA reads as TGTGCCAGCAGTGAAGCCGCAGGGGTCGTTGAAGCTTTCTTT. Protein product: CASSEAAGVVEAFF.

The V call is TRBV6-4, the J call TRBJ2-7, with TRBD1 matching 11 bases. CDR1 and CDR2 (germline): MRHNA, SNTAGT. With 4 bases clipped from V and 7 bases from J, the junction kept 6 bases outside the gene matches. This CDR3 has 14 amino acids. The CDR3 protein is CASSVGQGVGEQYF. As DNA, the CDR3 is TGTGCCAGCAGTGTGGGACAGGGGGTTGGTGAGCAGTACTTC.

This clone was counted a few times. The chain uses TRBV19 and TRBJ1-5, with D possibly matching TRBD1 (5 bases). V was shortened by 6 bases and J by 2 bases, with 11 bases between the two germline ends. Germline-derived CDR1 and CDR2 are LNHDA and SQIVND (reference sequence). There are 14 residues in the CDR3. CDR3 in DNA: TGTGCCAGTAGCCTAGGGGAAGGCAATCAGCCCCAGCATTTT. This gives the protein CASSLGEGNQPQHF. The full variable domain, with the rest looked up from reference TRBV19 and TRBJ1-5, is DGGITQSPKYLFRKEGQNVTLSCEQNLNHDAMYWYRQDPGQGLRLIYYSQIVNDFQKGDIAEGYSVSREKKESFPLTVTSAQKNPTAFYLCASSLGEGNQPQHFGDGTRLSIL.

The chain combines TRBV6-6 with TRBJ1-5; 7 bases map to TRBD1. The length of the CDR3 is 15 residues. V was clipped by 7 bases and J by 4 bases; unmatched bases: 10. From germline, CDR1 is MNHNY and CDR2 SVGAGI (reference sequence). The DNA of the CDR3 is TGTGCCAGCACGGGACAGCTGGAAGGGAATCAGCCCCAGCATTTT. Encoded protein: CASTGQLEGNQPQHF.

This chain links TRBV15 with TRBJ1-5, with 8 nucleotides matching TRBD1. V lost 0 bases to trimming and J lost 3 bases; unmatched junction nucleotides: 10. Germline CDR1 LNHNV, CDR2 YYDKDF (reference sequence). There are 18 residues in the CDR3. For the CDR3, the DNA is TGTGCCACCAGCAGAGAGGGGGTTACAGGGGGTAACAATCAGCCCCAGCATTTT. Its translation: CATSREGVTGGNNQPQHF.

The chain has TRBV5-1 and TRBJ1-3; possible D gene TRBD1, 5 bases. This CDR3 is built from 14 residues. CDR1 and CDR2 from the germline V gene are SGHRS and YFSETQ. Trimming took 6 bases from V and 8 from J, leaving 18 bases between them. CDR3 sequence (DNA): TGCGCCAGCACCGCCTTCCTGGGGGAGGACACCATATATTTT. Translating gives CASTAFLGEDTIYF.

The chain recombines TRBV27 with TRBJ2-5; D is possibly TRBD1 (5 bases). The germline gives CDR1 MNHEY, CDR2 SMNVEV (reference sequence). CDR3 length: 13 amino acids. Trimming left V 2 bases short and J 1 base short, with 5 bases between. The CDR3 is CASSLRGQETQYF. The CDR3 DNA is TGTGCCAGCAGTTTAAGGGGCCAAGAGACCCAGTACTTC.

The J gene is TRBJ1-1, the V gene TRBV5-1; TRBD1 matches 7 bases. CDR1 is SGHRS, CDR2 YFSETQ, per germline. The CDR3 sequence is 16 residues long. V lost 0 bases, J lost 2 bases, and 7 bases stayed unmatched. As DNA, the CDR3 is TGCGCCAGCAGCTTGGGGGACAGCCTTCCTAACACTGAAGCTTTCTTT. This translates into CASSLGDSLPNTEAFF.

This chain joins TRBV5-1 and TRBJ1-1; a possible D gene is TRBD1 (6 bases). Trimming shortened V by 3 bases and J by 5 bases, and 14 bases separated the two germline ends. CDR1 is SGHRS and CDR2 is YFSETQ in the germline V gene. This CDR3 is 14 amino acids long. The CDR3 region is CASSSHREGTEAFF. CDR3 DNA: TGCGCCAGCAGCTCACACAGGGAGGGGACTGAAGCTTTCTTT.

The chain has TRBV7-2 and TRBJ2-7; 9 nucleotides agree with TRBD1. Germline V gene sequence: CDR1 SGHTA, CDR2 FQGNSA. The V segment lost 5 bases and the J segment 4 bases; nucleotides outside the gene matches: 6. CDR3 length: 14 amino acids. The CDR3 loop reads CASSPGQGIYEQYF. The CDR3 DNA reads as TGTGCCAGCAGCCCGGGACAGGGCATATACGAGCAGTACTTC.

The chain carries TRBV2 and TRBJ1-1; D unclear. V shed 6 bases and J shed 1 base, with 6 bases lying between them. The CDR3 contains 12 residues. Germline CDR1 and CDR2: SNHLY and FYNNEI. CDR3 region: CASRAGNTEAFF. DNA for the CDR3: TGTGCCAGCAGAGCAGGGAACACTGAAGCTTTCTTT.

This chain joins TRBV7-9 and TRBJ1-1; D is undetermined. CDR1 and CDR2 (germline): SEHNR, FQNEAQ (reference sequence). The V end was cut by 3 bases, the J end by 11 bases, with 19 bases between. The CDR3 extends over 14 amino acids. CDR3 amino acids: CASSFGSGSVYAFF. CDR3 in DNA: TGTGCCAGCAGCTTTGGATCGGGATCCGTTTATGCTTTCTTT.

The chain combines TRBV28 with TRBJ2-3; no clear D. V was clipped by 4 bases and J by 5 bases, with 10 bases between them. This CDR3 has 13 residues. CDR1 is MDHEN, CDR2 SYDVKM, per germline. CDR3: CASSSHPVDTQYF. The CDR3 nucleotides are TGTGCCAGCAGTTCCCATCCAGTAGATACGCAGTATTTT.

The V and J genes are TRBV27 and TRBJ2-3, with 10 bases fitting TRBD1. The CDR3 totals 15 residues. Germline-derived CDR1 and CDR2 are MNHEY and SMNVEV (reference sequence). J was trimmed by 3 bases and V by 2 bases; bases with no gene match: 2. CDR3 residues: CASSLRTGGTDTQYF. CDR3 nucleotide sequence: TGTGCCAGCAGTTTAAGGACAGGGGGTACAGATACGCAGTATTTT.

J is TRBJ2-2 and V is TRBV5-6, with 9 bases that match TRBD2. The CDR3 is made up of 13 amino acids. J was trimmed by 8 bases and V by 4 bases; bases with no gene match: 3. Germline V lookup: CDR1 SGHDT, CDR2 YYEEEE. The CDR3 DNA reads TGTGCCAGCAGCCGGACTAGCGTGGGGGAGCTGTTTTTT. As protein: CASSRTSVGELFF.

This chain's CDR3 is CASSIARGGPSDGYTF. The CDR3 DNA follows: TGTGCCAGTAGTATAGCTAGGGGGGGGCCTTCGGATGGCTACACCTTC. The V call is TRBV19, the J call TRBJ1-2; the D gene is possibly TRBD1 (6 bases). Trimming cost V 1 base and J 6 bases, with 18 bases left between them. CDR3 length: 16 residues. CDR1 and CDR2 (germline): LNHDA, SQIVND (reference sequence).

The chain couples TRBV28 to TRBJ2-7, with D tentatively TRBD2 (5 bases). Germline V gene data show CDR1 as MDHEN and CDR2 as SYDVKM. CDR3 length equals 15 residues. The germline V and J ends were trimmed by 6 bases and 3 bases, with 18 bases remaining between them. The CDR3 DNA sequence: TGTGCCAGCAGCGTTCGGGGTGTAGCTGGCTACGAGCAGTACTTC. This codes for CASSVRGVAGYEQYF.

This CDR3 reads CASSRGWTEPSYEQYF. Written as DNA, the CDR3 is TGTGCCAGTAGTAGGGGGTGGACAGAACCTTCCTACGAGCAGTACTTC. V and J are TRBV19 and TRBJ2-7; possibly TRBD1 for D (6 bases). The CDR3 loop spans 16 amino acids. The V end was cut by 4 bases, the J end by 1 base, with 17 bases between. Germline V gene sequence: CDR1 LNHDA, CDR2 SQIVND (reference sequence).

As to this clone: One end of the junction is discordant with germline, which a read error may explain. The chain has TRBV7-9 and TRBJ1-1; possibly TRBD1 for D (6 bases). This CDR3 is 16 amino acids long. Looked up from germline, CDR1 is SEHNR and CDR2 is FQNEAQ (reference sequence). The CDR3 DNA sequence: TGTTCCAGCACCCCTGGAGGGGGGGGGATGAACACTGAAGCTTTCTTT. It encodes CSSTPGGGGMNTEAFF.

This rearrangement joins TRBV6-1 to TRBJ2-6, with 7 positions matching TRBD2. J was trimmed by 3 bases and V by 2 bases; bases with no gene match: 4. The CDR3 runs to 16 residues. The V gene's germline CDR1 is MNHNS and CDR2 SASEGT. The CDR3 is CASSEYWEGGANVLTF. The CDR3 region has the DNA TGTGCCAGCAGTGAATATTGGGAGGGTGGGGCCAACGTCCTGACTTTC.

CDR3 DNA sequence: TGTGCCAGAAGCTTAGGGCAGGGGGACGGAAACACCATATATTTT. It translates to CARSLGQGDGNTIYF. This chain connects TRBV5-3 to TRBJ1-3; 7 nucleotides agree with TRBD1. TRBV5-3 qualifies as an ORF whose function is uncertain. This CDR3 spans 15 amino acids. V was clipped by 2 bases and J by 4 bases; unmatched bases: 6.

The rearrangement links TRBV27 to TRBJ1-2; a possible D gene is TRBD1 (6 bases). There are 13 residues in the CDR3. Germline CDR1 reads MNHEY; CDR2 reads SMNVEV (reference sequence). V shed 3 bases and J shed 8 bases, with 13 bases lying between them. CDR3 in amino acids: CASSFGQGTGYTF. In nucleotides, the CDR3 is TGTGCCAGCAGTTTCGGGCAGGGGACAGGCTACACCTTC.

This chain uses TRBV5-6 with TRBJ2-3, with D possibly matching TRBD1 (6 bases). Germline values: CDR1 SGHDT, CDR2 YYEEEE. This CDR3 region has 13 residues. Trimming took 4 bases from V and 6 from J, leaving 12 bases between them. The chain's CDR3 is CASSIWGLDTQYF. The CDR3, as DNA: TGTGCCAGCAGCATCTGGGGGCTGGATACGCAGTATTTT.